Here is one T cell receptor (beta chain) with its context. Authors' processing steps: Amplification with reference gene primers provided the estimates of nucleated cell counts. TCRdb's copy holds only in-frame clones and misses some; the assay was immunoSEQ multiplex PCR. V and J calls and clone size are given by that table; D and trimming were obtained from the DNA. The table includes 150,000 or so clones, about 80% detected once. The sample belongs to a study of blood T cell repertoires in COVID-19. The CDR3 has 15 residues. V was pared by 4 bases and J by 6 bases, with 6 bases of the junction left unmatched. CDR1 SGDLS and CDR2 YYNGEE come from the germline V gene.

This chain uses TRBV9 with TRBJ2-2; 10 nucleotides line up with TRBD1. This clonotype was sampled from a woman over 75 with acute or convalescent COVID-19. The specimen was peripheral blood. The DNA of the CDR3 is TGTGCCAGCAGCCTATCCGGGACAGGGGCCGGGGAGCTGTTTTTT. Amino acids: CASSLSGTGAGELFF. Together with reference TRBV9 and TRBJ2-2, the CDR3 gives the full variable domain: DSGVTQTPKHLITATGQRVTLRCSPRSGDLSVYWYQQSLDQGLQFLIQYYNGEERAKGNILERFSAQQFPDLHSELNLSSLELGDSALYFCASSLSGTGAGELFFGEGSRLTVL.